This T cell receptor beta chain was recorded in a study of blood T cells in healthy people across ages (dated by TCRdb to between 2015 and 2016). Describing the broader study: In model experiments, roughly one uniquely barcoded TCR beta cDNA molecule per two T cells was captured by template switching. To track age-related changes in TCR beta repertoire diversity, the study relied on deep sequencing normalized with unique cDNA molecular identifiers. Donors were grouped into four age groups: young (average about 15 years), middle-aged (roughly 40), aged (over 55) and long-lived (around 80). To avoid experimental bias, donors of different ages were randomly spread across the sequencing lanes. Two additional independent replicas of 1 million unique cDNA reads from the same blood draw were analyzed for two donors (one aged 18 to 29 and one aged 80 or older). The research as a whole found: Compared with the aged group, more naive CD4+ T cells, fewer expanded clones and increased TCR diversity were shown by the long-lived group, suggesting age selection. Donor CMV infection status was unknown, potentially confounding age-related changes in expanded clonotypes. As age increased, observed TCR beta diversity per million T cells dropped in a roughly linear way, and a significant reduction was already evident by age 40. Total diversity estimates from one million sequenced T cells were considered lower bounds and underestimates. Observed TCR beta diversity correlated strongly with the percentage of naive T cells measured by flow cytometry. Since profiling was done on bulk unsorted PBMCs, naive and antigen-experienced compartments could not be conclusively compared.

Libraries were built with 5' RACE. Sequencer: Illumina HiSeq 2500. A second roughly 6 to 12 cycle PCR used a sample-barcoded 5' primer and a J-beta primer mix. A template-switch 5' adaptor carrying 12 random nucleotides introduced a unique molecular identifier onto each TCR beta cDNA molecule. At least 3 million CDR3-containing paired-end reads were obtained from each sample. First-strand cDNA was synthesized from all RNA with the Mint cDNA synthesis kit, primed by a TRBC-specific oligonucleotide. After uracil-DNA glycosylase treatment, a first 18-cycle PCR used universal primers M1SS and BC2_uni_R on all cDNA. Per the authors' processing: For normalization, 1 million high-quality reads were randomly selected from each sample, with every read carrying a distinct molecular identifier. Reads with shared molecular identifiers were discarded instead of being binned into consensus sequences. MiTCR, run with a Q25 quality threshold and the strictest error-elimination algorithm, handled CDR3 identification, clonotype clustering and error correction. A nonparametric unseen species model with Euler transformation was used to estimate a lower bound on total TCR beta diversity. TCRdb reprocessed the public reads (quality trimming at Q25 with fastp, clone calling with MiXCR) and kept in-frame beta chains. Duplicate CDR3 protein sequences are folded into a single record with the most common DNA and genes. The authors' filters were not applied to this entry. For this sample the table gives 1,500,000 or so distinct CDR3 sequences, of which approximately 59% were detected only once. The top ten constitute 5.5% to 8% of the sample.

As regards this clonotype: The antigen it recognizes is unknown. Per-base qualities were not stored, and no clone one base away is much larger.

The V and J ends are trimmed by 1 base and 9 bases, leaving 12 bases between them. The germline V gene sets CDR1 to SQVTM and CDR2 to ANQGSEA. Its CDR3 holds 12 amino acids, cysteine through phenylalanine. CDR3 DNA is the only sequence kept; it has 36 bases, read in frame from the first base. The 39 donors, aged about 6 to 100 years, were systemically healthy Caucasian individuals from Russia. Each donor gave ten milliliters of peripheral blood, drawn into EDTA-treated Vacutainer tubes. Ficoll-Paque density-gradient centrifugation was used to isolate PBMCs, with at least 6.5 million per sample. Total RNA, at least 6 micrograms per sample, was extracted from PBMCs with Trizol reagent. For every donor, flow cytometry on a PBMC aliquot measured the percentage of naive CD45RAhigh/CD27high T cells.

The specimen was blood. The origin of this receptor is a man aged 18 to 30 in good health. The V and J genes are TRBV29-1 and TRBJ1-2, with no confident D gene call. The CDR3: CSVEGDGRSYTF. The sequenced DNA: TGCAGCGTTGAAGGTGACGGACGAAGCTACACCTTC.